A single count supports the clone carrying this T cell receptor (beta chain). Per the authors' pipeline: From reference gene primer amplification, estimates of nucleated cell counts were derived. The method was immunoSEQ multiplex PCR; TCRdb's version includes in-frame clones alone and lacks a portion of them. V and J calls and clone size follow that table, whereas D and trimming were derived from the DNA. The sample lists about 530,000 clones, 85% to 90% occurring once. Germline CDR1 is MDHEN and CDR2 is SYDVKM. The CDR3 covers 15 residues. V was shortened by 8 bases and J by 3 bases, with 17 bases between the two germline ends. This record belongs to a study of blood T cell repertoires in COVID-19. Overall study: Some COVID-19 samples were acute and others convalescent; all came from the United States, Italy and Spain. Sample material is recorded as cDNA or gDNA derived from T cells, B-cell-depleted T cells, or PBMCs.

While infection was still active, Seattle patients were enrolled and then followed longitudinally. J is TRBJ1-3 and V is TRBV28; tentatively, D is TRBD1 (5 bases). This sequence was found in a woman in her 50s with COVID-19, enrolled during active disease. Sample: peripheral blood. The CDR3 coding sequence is TGTGCCAGCTTCATGCGGGGGACGGGTGGAAACACCATATATTTT. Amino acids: CASFMRGTGGNTIYF.